This T cell receptor (beta chain) derives from a study of T cell repertoires in cytomegalovirus infection. At the level of the study: Shared public TCR beta signatures pointed to both CMV infection and a matching HLA type.

TCRdb processed the reads anew with MiXCR; each CDR3 protein has one entry. This repertoire shows some 180,000 distinct CDR3 sequences, about 17% found once; its top ten account for approximately 25%. In its sample, this clonotype was seen a few times. The CDR3 is 16 residues long. Germline V gene sequence: CDR1 SGHDT, CDR2 YYEEEE. V gave up 1 base and J gave up 8 bases; unmatched junction bases: 8. This rearrangement joins TRBV5-6 to TRBJ2-1, with 11 bases matching TRBD2. What was sequenced was CD8+ T cells from PBMCs. The TCR was taken from a human donor in good health (CMV status not recorded). Some clones in this sample may be carry-over from other donors' samples. As DNA, the CDR3 is TGTGCCAGCAGCTTGTCCGGGACTAGCGGAACGGATGAGCAGTTCTTC. It yields the protein CASSLSGTSGTDEQFF.